This TCR beta chain was sequenced for a study of molecular identifiers for immune sequencing clone quantification. Findings and limits, study-wide: Clones above 20 RNA copies contained over 99% of effector molecules and under 1% of naive molecules.

There are many counts of this clonotype. Its matching antigen is unknown. Previously described methods with listed TCR primers produced the bulk TCR libraries. TCRdb reanalysed the PCR reads using MiXCR and keeps one entry per CDR3 protein. Found here are about 640,000 distinct CDR3 sequences, just under 20% of them singletons; the top ten hold 0.85% to 0.9%. Germline lookup yields CDR1 LGHNA and CDR2 YSLEER. V shed 1 base, J shed 4 bases, and the junction held 9 bases outside the gene matches. The CDR3 runs 16 residues. Each library that profiled naive CD8 cells came from roughly 18,000 to 920,000 sorted cells with 10%, 30% or 50% RNA. In the sort, naive CD8 T cells were defined as CD8+CD4-CCR7+CD45RA+.

Sequenced sample: naive CD8+ T cells from blood, with Jurkat cell RNA spiked in. Sample subset: FACS-sorted CD8+CD4-CCR7+CD45RA+ naive T cells. This receptor was obtained from a human donor in good health. Some libraries in this study had Jurkat cell RNA spiked in. This chain links TRBV4-3 with TRBJ1-1; 7 nucleotides match TRBD1. The DNA of the CDR3 is TGCGCCAGCAGCCAAGTGACAGGGTTTCGTGGCACTGAAGCTTTCTTT. This gives the protein CASSQVTGFRGTEAFF.